The 14 T cell receptor beta chains below come from one sample, sequenced in a study of Graves' ophthalmopathy and Graves' hyperthyroidism. Amplification from RNA transcripts yielded the TCR beta CDR3 regions. A first-round RT-PCR used HTBI primers, followed by a second-round multiplex PCR. MiXCR, applied by TCRdb to the multiplex PCR reads, yields one record per CDR3 protein. The table includes over a million distinct CDR3 sequences, roughly two fifths detected once. Sequenced input: peripheral blood or thyroid tissue (not recorded which). These receptors all come from an adult man with Graves' hyperthyroidism.

This clonotype was counted ten times or more. This chain links TRBV12-3 or TRBV12-4 with TRBJ1-2; D gene unclear. Trimming shortened V by 4 bases and J by 4 bases, and 16 bases separated the two germline ends. The CDR3 extends over 15 amino acids. The CDR3 DNA reads as TGTGCCAGCAGTTCTCTGTTGTCGGCAGGCTATGGCTACACCTTC. This encodes CASSSLLSAGYGYTF.

The sample holds many counts of this clonotype. The gene calls are TRBV10-3 and TRBJ1-5; 9 nucleotides line up with TRBD1. Trimming at V came to 4 bases and at J to 0 bases, leaving 4 bases not matched to a gene. Germline V gene lookup returns CDR1 ENHRY and CDR2 SYGVKD. This CDR3 has 16 amino acids. This CDR3 is CAISGGQGNSNQPQHF. CDR3 DNA: TGTGCCATCAGTGGGGGACAGGGAAATAGCAATCAGCCCCAGCATTTT.

This clonotype was recorded many times. The chain recombines TRBV7-2 with TRBJ2-5, with TRBD2 matching over 8 bases. The CDR3 runs to 14 residues. CDR1 is SGHTA, CDR2 FQGNSA, per germline. V was pared by 4 bases and J by 3 bases, with 4 bases of the junction left unmatched. The CDR3 DNA follows: TGTGCCAGCAGCTCCCGTAGCGGGAAAGAGACCCAGTACTTC. It translates to CASSSRSGKETQYF.

This clonotype was seen more than once but under ten times. The V and J genes are TRBV6-6 and TRBJ1-4; 8 bases map to TRBD1. V lost 4 bases and J lost 7; bases outside the gene matches: 8. Germline assignment: CDR1 MNHNY and CDR2 SVGAGI (reference sequence). The CDR3 spans 15 residues. Here the CDR3 DNA reads TGTGCCAGCAGTTTGACAGGGGATCGTCGTGAAAAACTGTTTTTT. Its protein product is CASSLTGDRREKLFF.

This clonotype was observed many times. The chain carries TRBV10-3 and TRBJ2-7, with TRBD2 identical over 9 bases. Trimming took 2 bases from V and 0 from J; bases not matched to a gene: 8. Germline lookup yields CDR1 ENHRY and CDR2 SYGVKD. The CDR3 has 17 residues. The CDR3 coding sequence is TGTGCCATCAGTGAGGGGCTAGCGGGGCAGAGCTCCTACGAGCAGTACTTC. Its protein product is CAISEGLAGQSSYEQYF.

Points on this clonotype: The junction does not match germline at one end; this may be a read error. The rearrangement links TRBV19 to TRBJ1-5; D unclear. Germline CDR1 LNHDA, CDR2 SQIVND (reference sequence). This CDR3 region has 9 residues. The CDR3 reads CASSQHQHF. The CDR3 DNA follows: TGTGCCAGTAGCCAGCACCAGCATTTT. Full variable domain (remainder filled in from reference TRBV19 and TRBJ1-5): DGGITQSPKYLFRKEGQNVTLSCEQNLNHDAMYWYRQDPGQGLRLIYYSQIVNDFQKGDIAEGYSVSREKKESFPLTVTSAQKNPTAFYLCASSQHQHFGDGTRLSIL.

The chain employs TRBV20-1 and TRBJ2-7, with D unclear. The CDR3 is 12 amino acids. Germline values: CDR1 DFQATT, CDR2 SNEGSKA (reference sequence). The germline V and J ends were trimmed by 5 bases and 4 bases, with 12 bases remaining between them. CDR3 amino acids: CSAHIEAYEQYF. CDR3 coding DNA: TGCAGTGCTCACATTGAGGCGTACGAGCAGTACTTC.

The gene calls are TRBV4-3 and TRBJ2-2, with 10 bases fitting TRBD2. With 1 base clipped from V and 0 bases from J, the junction kept 5 bases outside the gene matches. Per germline, CDR1 LGHNA and CDR2 YSLEER. The CDR3 is made up of 18 amino acids. The CDR3 nucleotides read TGCGCCAGCAGCCAAGGAATAGCGGGGGGCGCGAACACCGGGGAGCTGTTTTTT. Residues: CASSQGIAGGANTGELFF.

The chain has TRBV6-5 and TRBJ2-5; 10 bases map to TRBD2. V shed 6 bases and J 7 bases; nucleotides not matched to a gene: 14. Germline values: CDR1 MNHEY, CDR2 SVGAGI. The CDR3 runs to 16 residues. The CDR3 DNA follows: TGTGCCAGCAGAAGGGGGACCAGCGGGGGGGCGTCGACCCAGTACTTC. Translation: CASRRGTSGGASTQYF.

Note on this clonotype: This may stem from a read error, because a much larger clone lies one nucleotide away. The chain carries TRBV4-2 and TRBJ1-2; D may be TRBD1 (5 bases). Germline assignment: CDR1 LGHNA and CDR2 YNFKEQ. The CDR3 has 14 residues. The CDR3 here is CASNQDLGTRGYTF. The DNA for the CDR3 is TGTGCCAGCAACCAAGACCTCGGGACGAGAGGCTACACCTTC.

A note on this clonotype: A much larger clone differs from this one at a single base, so this may be a read error. This rearrangement joins TRBV14 to TRBJ2-2; D may be TRBD2 (7 bases). The germline gives CDR1 SGHDN, CDR2 FVKESK. The CDR3 is made up of 15 amino acids. The chain's CDR3 is CASGHRGANTGELFF. CDR3 DNA: TGTGCCAGCGGCCACCGGGGGGCCAACACCGGGGAGCTGTTTTTT.

The J gene is TRBJ1-4, the V gene TRBV25-1; 9 bases are shared with TRBD1. The V segment lost 8 bases and the J segment 0 bases; nucleotides outside the gene matches: 13. The CDR3 has 18 residues. Germline CDR1 is MGHDK and CDR2 is SYGVNS. The CDR3 DNA reads as TGTGCCAGCTCACGCTCGAAGGACAGGGGTACAACTAATGAAAAACTGTTTTTT. Amino acids: CASSRSKDRGTTNEKLFF.

This clonotype was seen a few times. This sequence joins TRBV28 and TRBJ1-5, with D possibly TRBD1 on 6 matching bases. V gave up 5 bases and J gave up 0 bases, with 20 bases separating them. Germline V CDR1 and CDR2: MDHEN, SYDVKM. This CDR3 spans 18 amino acids. CDR3 sequence: CASSLAARTVYSNQPQHF. For the CDR3, the DNA is TGTGCCAGCAGTCTTGCCGCTCGGACAGTTTATAGCAATCAGCCCCAGCATTTT.

On this clonotype: An end of the junction does not agree with germline; a read error may underlie this. This chain connects TRBV7-9 to TRBJ2-7; D is perhaps TRBD1 (5 bases). The germline V gene encodes CDR1 SEHNR and CDR2 FQNEAQ (reference sequence). The CDR3 spans 15 residues. The CDR3: CASSQALGQKFEQYF. The CDR3 DNA sequence: TGCGCCAGCAGCCAAGCCCTGGGGCAGAAGTTCGAGCAGTACTTC. The whole variable domain, remainder taken from reference TRBV7-9 and TRBJ2-7, is DTGVSQNPRHKITKRGQNVTFRCDPISEHNRLYWYRQTLGQGPEFLTYFQNEAQLEKSRLLSDRFSAERPKGSFSTLEIQRTEQGDSAMYLCASSQALGQKFEQYFGPGTRLTVT.